This TCR beta chain was captured by sequencing in a study of Graves' ophthalmopathy and Graves' hyperthyroidism (dated 2018 in TCRdb). Study-level background: Peripheral blood was collected before any treatment was given, at the time of initial diagnosis. T-cell repertoires of thyroid tissue and blood were compared in over 5 hyperthyroidism patients. The study used signatures of the TCR beta repertoire to tell Graves' ophthalmopathy apart from Graves' hyperthyroidism and to predict which patients would progress to ophthalmopathy. For training and testing, the roughly 97 patients in the discovery cohort were randomly divided in a 7:3 ratio. In total, approximately 130 blood samples were TCR-sequenced: around 42 ophthalmopathy, under 80 hyperthyroidism and roughly 17 hyperthyroidism-to-ophthalmopathy patients. After sampling, hyperthyroidism patients received methimazole starting at 30 mg daily, and ophthalmopathy patients received high-dose intravenous methylprednisolone. The independent validation cohort included under 20 hyperthyroidism patients plus 17 patients who later progressed from hyperthyroidism to ophthalmopathy. To explore V-J signatures that separate ophthalmopathy from hyperthyroidism, a discovery set of approximately 100 patients was enrolled, consisting of more than 40 with ophthalmopathy and around 60 with stable hyperthyroidism.

Hyperthyroidism was defined as stable when no progression to ophthalmopathy occurred within 18 months of follow-up. Hyperthyroidism patients were newly diagnosed, with disease duration under 2 months, and aged 18 to 65 years. Anyone with other autoimmune diseases, uncontrolled infections, pregnancy or lactation was excluded from the study. Clinical symptoms, serum thyroxine, TRAb, thyroid ultrasound and orbital computed tomography formed the basis of the diagnosis. Ficoll-Paque density gradient centrifugation was used to isolate PBMCs from under 11 ml of fresh peripheral blood. Trizol reagent was used to extract the total RNA, and its quality was then checked on an Agilent 2100 Bioanalyzer. The CDR3 has 15 amino acids, counting the end cysteine and phenylalanine. Only the CDR3 DNA stays, 45 bases, in frame from base 1. From the germline V gene (reference sequence), CDR1 is LNHNV and CDR2 is YYDKDF. Trimming at the junction amounts to 1 base on V and 5 bases on J, and the germline ends lie 11 bases apart.

TCR beta CDR3 regions were amplified from RNA transcripts for repertoire sequencing. The first round of RT-PCR was done with HTBI primers and the Qiagen OneStep RT-PCR kit, and was followed by a second round of multiplex PCR, then size selection and purification. Libraries were sequenced on an Illumina HiSeq2000 using paired-end 100 bp reads. On the authors' methods: SOAPnuke was used to process the reads, removing any read that contained adapters or uncalled bases, had a mean Phred below 15, or lacked an exact match to the constant primer or identifier. COPE v1.2.5 was used to merge high-quality paired reads. Unique nucleotide sequences were defined as clonotypes and aligned to IMGT TRB V, D and J references using MiTCR v1.1. The analysis was limited to V-J combinations with a frequency above 0.0001, which together covered 99% to 99.2% of the repertoires. For each V-J combination, a TCR clonal expansion and chaos score was defined as the ratio of F50 clonal expansion to chaos observed in the TCRdist matrix. Welch's t-statistics and random forest were used to reduce features to about a dozen V-J combinations, which were fed into a naive Bayes classifier. The similarity between thyroid and blood repertoires was quantified using the Morisita-Horn index. The public reads were run again by TCRdb, first through fastp at Q25 and then through MiXCR, and only productive beta chains were kept. Records with the same CDR3 protein are collapsed into one entry carrying the most frequent genes and DNA. The V and J calls were determined by TCRdb, not by the authors. The sample table records hundreds of thousands of distinct CDR3 sequences; over 20% of these occur just once. The ten top clones hold around 7% of the sample.

Study-wide findings and limitations: In cross-validation, the 13-signature model distinguished ophthalmopathy from stable hyperthyroidism with about 90% sensitivity and roughly 81% specificity, and in the test set the corresponding values were approximately 80% and 68%. In validation, the model predicted ophthalmopathy progression with over 60% sensitivity and 72.22% specificity; some 13 predicted patients were CT-confirmed with GO in a median of roughly 6.8 months. Among expanded thyroid clonotypes with frequency above 0.001, most also showed up in blood, which suggests that blood repertoires may reflect the thyroid immune response. No statistical method was used to set the sample size in advance, and the investigators knew which group each participant was assigned to.

This clonotype has a count of ten or more. Its antigen specificity is not known. No qualities accompany the bases; no much larger clone lies one base away. Sequenced material: peripheral blood. The sequence joins TRBV15 to TRBJ2-2; a weak D assignment points to TRBD2 (6 bases agree). The origin of this receptor is a woman aged 18-29 years with stable Graves' hyperthyroidism. Some clones in this sample may be carry-over from other donors' samples. Donor details come from another sample of the same person, matched by shared clones. The CDR3 region reads CATSRAQGGTGELFF. DNA sequence: TGTGCCACCAGCAGAGCGCAGGGAGGTACCGGGGAGCTGTTTTTT.